This TCR beta chain was captured by sequencing in a study of T-cell reconstitution after alpha-beta-depleted transplantation in children. This CDR3 is built from 16 residues. In germline, CDR1 is MNHNS, CDR2 SASEGT. V lost 5 bases, J lost 2 bases, and 9 bases stayed unmatched. Unique molecular identifiers were used to barcode this TCRbeta library. MiXCR was run by TCRdb on the PCR reads, yielding one entry per CDR3 protein. The sample contains some 840,000 distinct CDR3 sequences, roughly 15% of which appear only once. This clonotype has at least ten counts. The sequences come from PBMCs, mostly from graft donor cells, collected 360 days after TCRalphabeta/CD19-depleted stem cell transplant. This TCR derives from a male patient younger than 18 who had a stem cell transplant for acute lymphoblastic leukemia, so the T cells may come from the graft donor. The genes are TRBV6-1 and TRBJ1-1; TRBD1 matches at 9 bases. DNA of the CDR3: TGTGCCAGCAGTCAACGAACGGGACAGGGAAACACTGAAGCTTTCTTT. This codes for CASSQRTGQGNTEAFF.